The rows below give T cell receptor beta chains drawn from one sample of a study of cytomegalovirus exposure and HLA in healthy donors. TCRdb's table, derived via immunoSEQ multiplex PCR, lists solely in-frame clones and lacks some. The profile covers some 120,000 clones, with about 80% appearing a single time and 1% taken by the ten largest. Material for sequencing was PBMCs. The receptors derive from a man between 35 and 55 years old in good health and CMV-seronegative. CDR3s include the opening cysteine and the closing phenylalanine or tryptophan. The D gene is left open where the match is weak. Expanded clones are given a class, and other clones once, few, many or no size at all.

d_gene	j_gene	abundance	v_gene	CDR3nt	CDR3aa
.	TRBJ1-5	.	TRBV15	TGTGCCACCAGCAGAGATGGGGGGATCGTCGGCAATCAGCCCCAGCATTTT	CATSRDGGIVGNQPQHF
.	TRBJ2-7	.	TRBV18	TGTGCCAGCTCAAGGGACACATACTCCTACGAGCAGTACTTC	CASSRDTYSYEQYF
.	TRBJ2-1	.	TRBV7-9	TGTGCCAGCAGCTTAGAGGGGTACGGGAGCGCGAGGGAGCAGTTCTTC	CASSLEGYGSAREQFF
TRBD2	TRBJ2-5	.	TRBV6-1	TGTGCCAGCAGTGAGGGACTAGCAGCAGGCGAGACCCAGTACTTC	CASSEGLAAGETQYF
.	TRBJ1-5	once	TRBV19	TGTGCCAGTAGTATTACGGCCGGCGGAAATCAGCCCCAGCATTTT	CASSITAGGNQPQHF
.	TRBJ2-1	.	TRBV6-4	TGTGCCAGGACGGGGTACAATGAGCAGTTCTTC	CARTGYNEQFF
.	TRBJ1-3	.	TRBV30	TGTGCCTGGGGCAGGGGCTACTCTGGAAACACCATATATTTT	CAWGRGYSGNTIYF
TRBD1	TRBJ1-1	few	TRBV30	TGTGCCTGGAGTGGGACAGGGGGGAGTTTCACTGAAGCTTTCTTT	CAWSGTGGSFTEAFF
.	TRBJ1-6	.	TRBV5-1	TGCGCCAGCAGCTTGGAGGGGCTGGGGGGTTTCTCCTATAATTCACCCCTCCACTTT	CASSLEGLGGFSYNSPLHF
.	TRBJ1-1	.	TRBV2	TGTGCCAGCAGTGCAGCCAGGGATACTGAAGCTTTCTTT	CASSAARDTEAFF
TRBD1	TRBJ1-1	.	TRBV28	TGTGCCAGCCTACAGGGGGGACGAAACACTGAAGCTTTCTTT	CASLQGGRNTEAFF
.	TRBJ2-1	.	TRBV11-3	TGTGCCAGCAGCTTAGGGGGGGGCCCAAGGGATGAGCAGTTCTTC	CASSLGGGPRDEQFF
.	TRBJ1-2	.	TRBV19	TGTGCCAGTAGTACCGGACAGACTCAATATGGCTACACCTTC	CASSTGQTQYGYTF
TRBD1	TRBJ1-1	once	TRBV7-8	TGTGCCAGCAGCCTCACACGACAGGGGGCGATAGATACTGAAGCTTTCTTT	CASSLTRQGAIDTEAFF
.	TRBJ2-7	.	TRBV28	TGTGCCAGCAGACCACAGGGACCCAGGGACGAGCAGTACTTC	CASRPQGPRDEQYF
TRBD2	TRBJ2-7	once	TRBV5-1	TGCGCCAGCAGCTTGGCCGGGATGGGTAGCGGGGGACTTTACGAGCAGTACTTC	CASSLAGMGSGGLYEQYF
.	TRBJ1-3	once	TRBV9	TGTGCCAGCAGCGTCCGAGGGAGTATCTCTGGAAACACCATATATTTT	CASSVRGSISGNTIYF
TRBD2	TRBJ2-1	.	TRBV7-6	TGTGCCAGCAGCGATCATACCGGGACTAGCGGATACAATGAGCAGTTCTTC	CASSDHTGTSGYNEQFF
TRBD1	TRBJ1-2	.	TRBV23-1	TGCGCCAGCAGTCAAGTTGGACAGGGTTTTGTCTATGGCTACACCTTC	CASSQVGQGFVYGYTF
TRBD2	TRBJ2-1	.	TRBV13	TGTGCCAGCAGCCCCCCTGGGACTAGCGGTCACAATGAGCAGTTCTTC	CASSPPGTSGHNEQFF
TRBD1	TRBJ2-4	few	TRBV6-5	TGTGCCAGCAGTTACTCGACAGGGGGCAGGAACATTCAGTACTTC	CASSYSTGGRNIQYF
TRBD1	TRBJ1-2	.	TRBV18	TGTGCCAGCTCCCAACAGGGGGCGATGGGCTATGGCTACACCTTC	CASSQQGAMGYGYTF
TRBD2	TRBJ2-1	.	TRBV7-2	TGTGCCAGCAGCCCGAGCGGGAGCTCCTACAATGAGCAGTTCTTC	CASSPSGSSYNEQFF
.	TRBJ2-1	.	TRBV10-1	TGCGCCAGCAGTGATGTCCGGGACACGAGCAAGGCTTCCATTTGGGATGAGCAGTTCTTC	CASSDVRDTSKASIWDEQFF
.	TRBJ2-7	.	TRBV9	TGTGCCAGCAGCGTAGTAGGGGTTAACGAGCAGTACTTC	CASSVVGVNEQYF
TRBD2	TRBJ2-7	.	TRBV28	TGTGCCAGCAGCTCACCGCGGGGGGCATCCTACGAGCAGTACTTC	CASSSPRGASYEQYF
.	TRBJ2-7	once	TRBV7-9	TGTGCCAGCAGCCGACCGGGAGCGGGCTACGAGCAGTACTTC	CASSRPGAGYEQYF
TRBD2	TRBJ2-3	once	TRBV7-6	TGTGCCAGCGGGGAGGGCCCGGCGACAGATACGCAGTATTTT	CASGEGPATDTQYF
TRBD1	TRBJ2-7	.	TRBV7-8	TGTGCCAGCAGCTTAGTAGTCAGGGGGCTCTCCTACGAGCAGTACTTC	CASSLVVRGLSYEQYF
.	TRBJ1-5	.	TRBV19	TGTGCCAGTAGTCTGAGAGATAGCAATCAGCCCCAGCATTTT	CASSLRDSNQPQHF
TRBD1	TRBJ2-5	.	TRBV9	TGTGCCAGCAGCCTATCCCCTTCACAGGGGGCCGGGGAGACCCAGTACTTC	CASSLSPSQGAGETQYF
.	TRBJ1-1	.	TRBV28	TGTGCCAGCAGTGGGGGGACGGCGAACACTGAAGCTTTCTTT	CASSGGTANTEAFF
.	TRBJ1-1	.	TRBV9	TGTGCCAGCAGCCAGCGGACAGCTACTGAAGCTTTCTTT	CASSQRTATEAFF
.	TRBJ1-1	.	TRBV27	TGTGCCAGCAGTTTAGATTACAGGGCCAGGAACACTGAAGCTTTCTTT	CASSLDYRARNTEAFF
.	TRBJ2-5	.	TRBV5-1	TGCGCCAGCAGCTTGGAGGCAGGCCAAGAGACCCAGTACTTC	CASSLEAGQETQYF
.	TRBJ2-3	.	TRBV10-2	TGCGCCAGCAGTGCCAGTCCTAGCACAGATACGCAGTATTTT	CASSASPSTDTQYF
.	TRBJ2-2	.	TRBV14	TGTGCCAGCAGCCAAGTGCTAGGGGCATCCGGGGAGCTGTTTTTT	CASSQVLGASGELFF
.	TRBJ2-7	.	TRBV28	TGTGCCAGCAGTCCCGTCCCCAGGGACTTACGATACGAGCAGTACTTC	CASSPVPRDLRYEQYF
.	TRBJ1-5	few	TRBV28	TGTGCCAGCAGTTTACCGACAGGCAATAGCAATCAGCCCCAGCATTTT	CASSLPTGNSNQPQHF
.	TRBJ2-3	.	TRBV27	TGTGCCAGCAGCCTAACGGGACTCCGCACAGATACGCAGTATTTT	CASSLTGLRTDTQYF
TRBD2	TRBJ2-5	.	TRBV11-3	TGTGCCAGCAGCCCAGGTGGGGGAGGGTCAGAGACCCAGTACTTC	CASSPGGGGSETQYF
TRBD2	TRBJ2-7	.	TRBV11-1	TGTGCCAGCAGCTTATCAAGCGGGACGGTCTCCTACGAGCAGTACTTC	CASSLSSGTVSYEQYF
.	TRBJ1-4	.	TRBV4-2	TGTGCCAGCAACCTCGGTCTTAATAATGAAAAACTGTTTTTT	CASNLGLNNEKLFF
TRBD1	TRBJ2-5	.	TRBV5-1	TGCGCCAGCAGCGAAGGGGACAGGTCAGACACAGAGACCCAGTACTTC	CASSEGDRSDTETQYF
.	TRBJ2-6	.	TRBV19	TGTGCCAGTAGTAAATCTCGCCAGGGATCTGGGGCCAACGTCCTGACTTTC	CASSKSRQGSGANVLTF
.	TRBJ1-6	.	TRBV5-4	TGTGCCAGCAGCTTGGGGAGCTCCTATAATTCACCCCTCCACTTT	CASSLGSSYNSPLHF
TRBD1	TRBJ2-1	.	TRBV9	TGTGCCAGCAGCGTGACAGGGGATAGCTCCTACAATGAGCAGTTCTTC	CASSVTGDSSYNEQFF
.	TRBJ2-2	.	TRBV5-1	TGCGCCAGCAGCCCCGACTGGGTTATGGGCGGGGAGCTGTTTTTT	CASSPDWVMGGELFF
TRBD1	TRBJ1-5	few	TRBV7-9	TGTGCCAGCGGTGGGACAGTTAGCAATCAGCCCCAGCATTTT	CASGGTVSNQPQHF
TRBD1	TRBJ2-2	.	TRBV28	TGTGCCAGCAGCCCGGGACAGGGCACCGGGGAGCTGTTTTTT	CASSPGQGTGELFF
TRBD2	TRBJ2-1	.	TRBV5-1	TGCGCCAGCAGCGGGGGACTAGCGGGCCTTTACAATGAGCAGTTCTTC	CASSGGLAGLYNEQFF
TRBD2	TRBJ2-7	.	TRBV5-1	TGCGCCAGCAGCTTAGGGCCTAGCGGGGTAAACGAGCAGTACTTC	CASSLGPSGVNEQYF
.	TRBJ2-3	.	TRBV7-3	TGTGCCAGCAGCTTAACGAAGACGAGCGGCCAAATCCGCACAGATACGCAGTATTTT	CASSLTKTSGQIRTDTQYF
TRBD1	TRBJ2-7	few	TRBV6-1	TGTGCCAGCAGTGAAGAGGACAGGGGGGGATCCTACGAGCAGTACTTC	CASSEEDRGGSYEQYF
.	TRBJ1-1	once	TRBV19	TGTGCCAGTAGTCCAGGGGCGGCACCAAACACTGAAGCTTTCTTT	CASSPGAAPNTEAFF
.	TRBJ2-5	.	TRBV11-3	TGTGCCAGCAGCTTGACAGGAACAGGCGGAGAGACCCAGTACTTC	CASSLTGTGGETQYF
TRBD2	TRBJ2-7	once	TRBV19	TGTGCCAGTAGTATGCTAGCGGCCCCCCTGGAGCAGTACTTC	CASSMLAAPLEQYF